The 3 T cell receptor beta chains in this list originate from one sample, sequenced in a study of T cell clones after liver transplantation. Sequenced by immunoSEQ multiplex PCR; TCRdb stores in-frame clones only, minus some. The sample includes around 13,000 clones, roughly four fifths seen only once; the top ten take approximately 33%. The sample was CD8+ T cells from blood, taken at the 22-month timepoint. Receptors originate from a human patient who received a liver transplant. A share of the T cells may be of graft donor origin.

The chain couples TRBV6-5 to TRBJ2-2; 10 nucleotides agree with TRBD1. The CDR3 consists of 16 residues. The germline V gene encodes CDR1 MNHEY and CDR2 SVGAGI. The V gene end was trimmed by 4 bases and the J gene end by 4 bases; junction bases not matched to a gene: 6. The CDR3 sequence is CASSSWTGGSTGELFF. CDR3 nucleotide sequence: TGTGCCAGCAGTTCTTGGACAGGGGGTTCCACCGGGGAGCTGTTTTTT.

This chain uses TRBV6-6 with TRBJ2-7; the D gene is possibly TRBD2 (5 bases). Germline-derived CDR1 and CDR2 are MNHNY and SVGAGI (reference sequence). The V and J ends lost 6 bases and 3 bases respectively, with 15 bases between them. The CDR3 length is 14 residues. In DNA form, the CDR3 reads TGTGCCAGCAGCCCGGGAAATGGCGGCTACGAGCAGTACTTC. Amino acids: CASSPGNGGYEQYF.

This sequence joins TRBV28 and TRBJ1-6; D unclear. Per the germline V gene, CDR1 is MDHEN and CDR2 is SYDVKM. Trimming left V 5 bases short and J 9 bases short, with 17 bases between. The CDR3 extends over 15 amino acids. DNA for the CDR3: TGTGCCAGCAGTCTCAGAGGGCCTATAGGTTCACCCCTCCACTTT. Protein product: CASSLRGPIGSPLHF.